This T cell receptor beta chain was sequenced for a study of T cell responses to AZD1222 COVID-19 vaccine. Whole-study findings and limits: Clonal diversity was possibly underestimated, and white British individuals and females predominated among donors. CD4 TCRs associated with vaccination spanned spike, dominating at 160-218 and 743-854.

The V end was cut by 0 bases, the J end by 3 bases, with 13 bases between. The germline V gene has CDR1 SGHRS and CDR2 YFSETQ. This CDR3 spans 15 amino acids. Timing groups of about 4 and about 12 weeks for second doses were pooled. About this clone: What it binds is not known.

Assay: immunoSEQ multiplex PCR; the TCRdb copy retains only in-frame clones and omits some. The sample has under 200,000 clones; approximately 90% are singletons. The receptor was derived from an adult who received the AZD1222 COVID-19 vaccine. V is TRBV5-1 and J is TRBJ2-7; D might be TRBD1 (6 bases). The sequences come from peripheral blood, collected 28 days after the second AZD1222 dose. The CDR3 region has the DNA TGCGCCAGCAGCTTGGAAACAGGGTTAAGCTACGAGCAGTACTTC. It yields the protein CASSLETGLSYEQYF.